This TCR beta chain was observed in a study of monozygotic twins with inflammatory bowel disease. The CDR3 is 16 residues long. Germline V CDR1 and CDR2: SGHAT, FQNNGV. From its re-call of the 5' RACE reads, TCRdb lists each CDR3 protein once, without DNA. The sample has some 330,000 distinct CDR3 sequences; the top ten hold over 5%. The chain combines TRBV11-2 with TRBJ2-7; TCRdb lists TRBD1, though no DNA is available to test this call. The specimen sequenced was blood. The clonotype comes from a human donor with ulcerative colitis or Crohn's disease, or a healthy co-twin of an affected twin (not recorded which). CDR3: CASSLDMGQGTGEQYF.